Following are 20 T cell receptor beta chains from one sample sequenced in a study of early T cells in non-severe SARS-CoV-2 infection. TCRdb fed the 5' RACE reads into MiXCR, producing one record per CDR3 protein. This sample has tens of thousands of distinct CDR3 sequences, with 12% found just once. Sequencing was done on a sample of whole blood. These receptors originate from an adult who was a healthcare worker with PCR-confirmed SARS-CoV-2 infection or an uninfected control (not recorded which).

V gene TRBV7-9 combines with J gene TRBJ2-7, with TRBD2 as a possible D gene (6 bases). CDR1 and CDR2 from the germline V gene are SEHNR and FQNEAQ (reference sequence). V lost 1 base and J 3 bases, leaving 13 bases between the germline ends. The CDR3 loop spans 15 amino acids. CDR3: CASSLGGVLSYEQYF. The CDR3 nucleotides are TGTGCCAGCAGCTTAGGGGGGGTCCTAAGCTACGAGCAGTACTTC.

The sample holds many counts of this clonotype. This rearrangement joins TRBV27 to TRBJ2-7; D ambiguous. Trimming removed 6 bases at V and 2 bases at J, with 11 bases between. The CDR3 is 13 residues long. Germline V gene lookup returns CDR1 MNHEY and CDR2 SMNVEV (reference sequence). CDR3 sequence (DNA): TGTGCCAGCAGCTACCCTGGTGCCTACGAGCAGTACTTC. This sequence encodes CASSYPGAYEQYF.

This clonotype occurred many times. This sequence joins TRBV27 and TRBJ2-3, with a weak D call TRBD2 (7 bases). Germline V gene sequence: CDR1 MNHEY, CDR2 SMNVEV (reference sequence). The ends were cut back, 10 bases at V and 6 bases at J, with 14 bases in the middle. CDR3 size: 12 residues. The CDR3 sequence is CAIGGGSDTQYF. CDR3 bases: TGTGCCATCGGGGGCGGGAGTGATACGCAGTATTTT.

The J gene is TRBJ2-1, the V gene TRBV5-8; D perhaps matches TRBD2 (6 bases). The CDR3 runs 15 residues. From germline, CDR1 is SGHTS and CDR2 YDEGEE. Deletions cut 5 bases from V and 6 bases from J, with 18 bases between. The DNA for the CDR3 is TGTGCCAGCAGAGTCGGTACGGGAGTTTCCAATGAGCAGTTCTTC. Its protein product is CASRVGTGVSNEQFF.

This clonotype was found a few times. The genes are TRBV7-2 and TRBJ2-7; 9 positions agree with TRBD2. The V segment lost 4 bases and the J segment 4 bases; nucleotides outside the gene matches: 5. CDR1 and CDR2 (germline): SGHTA, FQGNSA. The CDR3 has 14 amino acids. DNA of the CDR3: TGTGCCAGCAGCTCGGAAGCGGGAGGATACGAGCAGTACTTC. Amino acids: CASSSEAGGYEQYF.

V usage is TRBV28 and J usage is TRBJ2-1, with 14 nucleotides matching TRBD2. This CDR3 contains 15 residues. Germline V gives CDR1 MDHEN, CDR2 SYDVKM. After removal of 5 bases from V and 9 bases from J, the junction contained 6 bases not matched to a gene. Here the CDR3 reads CASSLPGLAGVEQFF. As DNA, the CDR3 is TGTGCCAGCAGTCTACCGGGACTAGCGGGAGTTGAGCAGTTCTTC.

The J gene is TRBJ2-7, the V gene TRBV3-1, with a possible D match to TRBD2 (5 bases). The V and J ends lost 4 bases and 4 bases respectively, with 11 bases between them. Germline V lookup: CDR1 LGHDT, CDR2 YNNKEL (reference sequence). This CDR3 is 13 amino acids long. CDR3: CASSPTGVYEQYF. The CDR3 DNA sequence: TGTGCCAGCAGCCCCACCGGGGTGTACGAGCAGTACTTC.

The rearrangement links TRBV7-2 to TRBJ2-3; weak D call: TRBD1 (8 bases). The V gene lost 5 bases and the J gene lost 8 bases, with 14 bases spanning the gap. This CDR3 spans 13 amino acids. The germline V gene has CDR1 SGHTA and CDR2 FQGNSA. The CDR3 is CASSATGEGTQYF. The CDR3, as DNA: TGTGCCAGCAGCGCGACAGGGGAGGGTACGCAGTATTTT.

This clonotype was seen repeatedly, ten times or more. V usage is TRBV7-6 and J usage is TRBJ2-7; tentative D call: TRBD1 (6 bases). Trimming left V 3 bases short and J 1 base short, with 19 bases between. The CDR3 length is 17 residues. The germline V gene encodes CDR1 SGHVS and CDR2 FNYEAQ. As DNA, the CDR3 is TGTGCCAGCAGCTTGTCCCCAGGACAGCCAACATCCTACGAGCAGTACTTC. It is translated as CASSLSPGQPTSYEQYF.

This clonotype was detected ten times or more. This chain uses TRBV19 with TRBJ2-2; 9 bases line up with TRBD1. V shed 8 bases, J shed 4 bases, and the junction held 8 bases outside the gene matches. This CDR3 has 15 residues. CDR1 is LNHDA, CDR2 SQIVND, per germline (reference sequence). CDR3 nucleotides: TGTGCCAGTGGCGACAGGGGGGGAACCACCGGGGAGCTGTTTTTT. The encoded protein is CASGDRGGTTGELFF.

Comments on this clonotype: The junction departs from germline at one end; a sequencing error may be responsible. The chain has TRBV11-2 and TRBJ2-3, with TRBD2 matching over 8 bases. Germline V gene lookup returns CDR1 SGHAT and CDR2 FQNNGV. The CDR3 is made up of 14 amino acids. The CDR3 region has the DNA TGTGCCAGCAGCCCACCCGGGGGGGGCAGGAGGAAGGACTTT. Its translation is CASSPPGGGRRKDF.

The sample holds a few counts of this clonotype. The chain recombines TRBV20-1 with TRBJ2-1; 8 bases match TRBD2. The CDR3 has 12 amino acids. CDR1 is DFQATT and CDR2 is SNEGSKA in the germline V gene (reference sequence). CDR3 sequence: CRGTRGGNEQFF. CDR3 bases: TGCAGGGGGACTAGGGGAGGCAATGAGCAGTTCTTC.

This clonotype was observed at least ten times. The chain combines TRBV5-4 with TRBJ2-3; D remains unclear. Trimming shortened V by 0 bases and J by 2 bases, and 7 bases separated the two germline ends. Germline CDR1 reads SGHNT; CDR2 reads YYREEE (reference sequence). This CDR3 spans 14 amino acids. The CDR3 protein is CASSLVLDTDTQYF. The CDR3 DNA reads TGTGCCAGCAGCTTGGTCCTAGACACAGATACGCAGTATTTT.

This chain uses TRBV30 with TRBJ1-1, with 10 bases lining up with TRBD1. This CDR3 is built from 15 residues. The trim removed 1 base at V and 0 bases at J, leaving 2 bases unmatched. Germline V gene sequence: CDR1 GTSNPN, CDR2 SVGIG (reference sequence). The CDR3 sequence: CAWSGTGGVNTEAFF. CDR3 coding DNA: TGTGCCTGGAGTGGGACAGGGGGGGTGAACACTGAAGCTTTCTTT.

This clonotype has a handful of counts. The chain joins TRBV5-4 to TRBJ2-1; TRBD1 matches at 9 bases. With 3 bases clipped from V and 7 bases from J, the junction kept 5 bases outside the gene matches. CDR3 size: 14 residues. Looked up from germline, CDR1 is SGHNT and CDR2 is YYREEE (reference sequence). The CDR3 loop reads CASSYGQGTNEQFF. CDR3 nucleotide sequence: TGTGCCAGCAGCTACGGACAGGGGACAAATGAGCAGTTCTTC.

The sample holds many counts of this clonotype. The J gene is TRBJ2-1, the V gene TRBV3-1; 7 bases are a match to TRBD2. From germline, CDR1 is LGHDT and CDR2 YNNKEL (reference sequence). The length of the CDR3 is 15 residues. V was clipped by 3 bases and J by 9 bases; unmatched bases: 11. In DNA form, the CDR3 reads TGTGCCAGCAGCCACCGTAGGCGGGAGCTGGTTGAGCAGTTCTTC. As protein: CASSHRRRELVEQFF.

The CDR3 is CASSRGTISNTGELFF. The CDR3 DNA follows: TGTGCCAGCAGCCGCGGGACTATTTCGAACACCGGGGAGCTGTTTTTT. The rearrangement joins TRBV7-2 to TRBJ2-2; 7 bases align to TRBD2. The CDR3 runs to 16 residues. Germline V gene lookup returns CDR1 SGHTA and CDR2 FQGNSA. Trimming took 5 bases from V and 0 from J; bases not matched to a gene: 6.

This clonotype was observed at least ten times. J is TRBJ2-3 and V is TRBV7-2; 8 positions agree with TRBD2. CDR3 length: 14 amino acids. The ends lost 11 bases at V and 7 bases at J; junction bases unmatched: 14. In germline, CDR1 is SGHTA, CDR2 FQGNSA. The CDR3 region has the DNA TGTGCCGGCCGAGGGATTGGTAGCGGGAATACGCAGTATTTT. This translates into CAGRGIGSGNTQYF.

V gene TRBV5-1 combines with J gene TRBJ1-2, with 7 bases fitting TRBD1. CDR3 length equals 15 residues. Germline CDR1 reads SGHRS; CDR2 reads YFSETQ. The V segment lost 4 bases and the J segment 4 bases; nucleotides outside the gene matches: 10. CDR3 sequence (DNA): TGCGCCAGCAGCCCCACCCAGGGGGTCGGCTATGGCTACACCTTC. Translating gives CASSPTQGVGYGYTF.

Only a few counts were recorded for this clonotype. The V gene is TRBV7-3, the J gene TRBJ2-7, with D maybe TRBD2 (6 bases). The V and J ends lost 0 bases and 4 bases respectively, with 16 bases between them. The CDR3 is 16 amino acids. CDR1 and CDR2 from the germline V gene are SGHTA and FQGTGA. The CDR3 loop reads CASSLTSGEGPYEQYF. CDR3 coding DNA: TGTGCCAGCAGCTTAACGTCGGGGGAAGGCCCTTACGAGCAGTACTTC.